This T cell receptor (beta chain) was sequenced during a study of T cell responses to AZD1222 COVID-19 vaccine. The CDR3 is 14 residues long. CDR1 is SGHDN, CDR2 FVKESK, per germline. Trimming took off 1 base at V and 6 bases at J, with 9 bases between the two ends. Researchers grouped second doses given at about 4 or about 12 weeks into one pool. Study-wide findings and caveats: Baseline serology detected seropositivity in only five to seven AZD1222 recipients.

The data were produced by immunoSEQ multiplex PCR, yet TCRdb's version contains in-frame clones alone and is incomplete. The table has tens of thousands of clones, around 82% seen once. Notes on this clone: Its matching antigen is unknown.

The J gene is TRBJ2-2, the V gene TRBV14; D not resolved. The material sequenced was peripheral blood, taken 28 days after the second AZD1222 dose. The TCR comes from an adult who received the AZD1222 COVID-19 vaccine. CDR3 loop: CASSQALFSGELFF. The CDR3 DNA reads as TGTGCCAGCAGCCAAGCCCTATTTTCCGGGGAGCTGTTTTTT.